This entry concerns a single T cell receptor beta chain. Those who participated ranged in age from about 18 to 89 years and resided in under 25 US areas. Clones were read by immunoSEQ multiplex PCR, and TCRdb kept only the in-frame ones, dropping some. The sample yields around 230,000 clones, over 80% seen once. These data originate in a study of blood T cell repertoires in COVID-19. Looking at the study overall: In each case, the material was cDNA or gDNA derived from T cells, B-cell-depleted T cells, or PBMCs.

The CDR3 has 16 amino acids. Germline values: CDR1 GTSNPN, CDR2 SVGIG (reference sequence). Trimming cost V 0 bases and J 5 bases; bases outside gene matches: 11. The sample consisted of PBMCs or T cells enriched from blood (not recorded which). This chain connects TRBV30 to TRBJ1-1; 8 nucleotides agree with TRBD1. This TCR was recovered from a man aged 18-30 years with acute COVID-19. CDR3 nucleotide sequence: TGTGCCTGGAGTGTACAGGGGGGGTCCCAGGGGACTGAAGCTTTCTTT. As protein: CAWSVQGGSQGTEAFF.